This entry is about one T cell receptor beta chain. Its antigen remains unidentified. Per-base quality was not reported, and no clone a single base away is much larger than it. The CDR1 and CDR2 encoded by the germline V gene are SGHRS and YFSETQ. Germline trimming amounts to 4 bases on V and 5 bases on J, with 8 as the count of junction bases outside the gene matches. The CDR3 spans 14 residues, from the cysteine through the phenylalanine. The sequence is cut down to CDR3 DNA, 42 bases in frame from base 1. The data stem from a study of T-cell memory formation after mild COVID-19 (dated by TCRdb to about 2021). Turning to the overall study: TCR sequence clusters from the two donors were found to be largely donor specific. The cohort comprised two young, previously healthy adult volunteers, one female and one male. In two donors, T-cell clones that expanded and contracted after mild COVID-19 were followed by sequencing TCRalpha and TCRbeta repertoires longitudinally.

PBMCs were isolated by Ficoll-Paque density gradient centrifugation. Broad study findings and their caveats: Clones contracting from day 15 to 85 had balanced CD4/CD8 phenotypes, while a second wave expanding from day 15 to 37 was biased towards CD4+. Contracting CD4+ clones turned up mainly in the CM and EM memory subsets, whereas EMRA was where CD8+ clones were enriched. Only two mild cases were covered in the study, and larger cohorts including severe cases with pre-infection samples were considered necessary. Some responding clones were detected in pre-infection memory, which suggested that pre-existing cross-reactive memory T cells had joined the SARS-CoV-2 response. SARS-CoV-2 specificity of the second-wave clones peaking on day 37 was not confirmed.

The run used an Illumina NovaSeq 6000. TCRalpha and TCRbeta cDNA libraries were constructed by 5'RACE with constant-segment primers, with sample barcodes and unique molecular identifiers being introduced. RNA was extracted from every sample with Trizol reagent. The libraries were amplified in two PCR steps, and the second step added a second sample barcode and Illumina TruSeq adapters. The libraries were sequenced on an Illumina NovaSeq using 2 x 150 bp paired-end reads. From the authors' description of their analysis: The reads were demultiplexed and collapsed into UMI-guided consensus sequences using migec v1.2.7. Using mixcr v2.1.11, the UMI consensuses were aligned to TRA and TRB V and J templates and assembled into clonotypes. A clonotype was counted as expanded or contracted only when both edgeR and NoisET called the clonotype significant, with the noise models trained on biological replicates. For edgeR calls, a false discovery rate-adjusted p below 0.01 and a log2 fold-change threshold of 1 were applied. As an exploratory analysis of dynamics, PCA with hierarchical clustering was applied to max-normalized trajectories of the 1000 most abundant clonotypes. The CD4 or CD8 phenotype of responding clones was assigned using the separately sequenced CD4+ and CD8+ repertoires. TCRdb reworked the public reads: Q25 trimming with fastp, MiXCR clone assembly, productive beta chains retained. Rows with a matching CDR3 protein are joined into one entry that keeps the most common DNA and genes. The V and J calls reflect TCRdb's pipeline rather than the authors' work. The sample table holds 45,000 to 55,000 distinct CDR3 sequences, of which over 6.5% were seen once. The top ten clonotypes cover approximately 1.5% of the sample.

This receptor was taken from a man aged 18 to 29 who had mild COVID-19 (a few samples of this study predate the infection). The sample titles of this study are shuffled in the database, so cell type and time point are left out; the donor was told from shared clones. The specimen sequenced was PBMCs or a T cell subset sorted from them (not recorded which). The V and J segments used are TRBV5-1 and TRBJ1-1, and TRBD1 matches 7 of the central bases. In nucleotide form, the sequence is TGCGCCAGCAGCCCCCAAGGGGGCTCGACTGAAGCTTTCTTT. It translates as CASSPQGGSTEAFF.